Listed below are T cell receptor beta chains from one sample, sequenced in a study of control samples from healthy donors and cancer patients. Measured with immunoSEQ multiplex PCR; TCRdb has only the in-frame clones, and not every one. The sample lists about 140,000 clones, about 90% occurring once. The specimen sequenced was blood. Every receptor here comes from a man aged 18-30 years in good health. Both conserved end residues are part of each CDR3. Each record gives: J gene, V gene, D gene, CDR3 DNA, CDR3 protein. D genes are given only for firm matches.

TRBJ2-7 TRBV6-5 NA TGTGCCAGCAGTTTTCGAAGGGACGGTGGTTACGAGCAGTACTTC CASSFRRDGGYEQYF
TRBJ2-1 TRBV27 TRBD1 TGTGCCAGCAGTTTATGGACAGGGGGTTATAATGAGCAGTTCTTC CASSLWTGGYNEQFF
TRBJ1-3 TRBV27 TRBD1 TGTGCCAGCAGACCTAGTCCGGGACAGGGAAACACCATATATTTT CASRPSPGQGNTIYF
TRBJ2-3 TRBV4-1 TRBD1 TGCGCCAGCAGCCAAGACTTGACAGGGACCTACACAGATACGCAGTATTTT CASSQDLTGTYTDTQYF
TRBJ1-2 TRBV9 NA TGTGCCAGCAGCCTAAGCGGTCAGGGTCAAATCTATGGCTACACCTTC CASSLSGQGQIYGYTF
TRBJ1-1 TRBV7-9 TRBD1 TGTGCCAGCAGCTCTCGACAGGGTTACACTGAAGCTTTCTTT CASSSRQGYTEAFF
TRBJ2-2 TRBV30 NA TGTGCCTGGAGTAGGGGGAACACCGGGGAGCTGTTTTTT CAWSRGNTGELFF
TRBJ2-7 TRBV19 TRBD1 TGTGCCAGTAGTACCCCGGGACAGCTCTCCTACGAGCAGTACTTC CASSTPGQLSYEQYF
TRBJ1-4 TRBV5-1 TRBD1 TGCGCCAGCAGCCACTCCGGGACAGAGAATGAAAAACTGTTTTTT CASSHSGTENEKLFF
TRBJ2-5 TRBV20-1 NA TGCAGTGCAGACGACTGGGGTACCCAGTACTTC CSADDWGTQYF
TRBJ2-1 TRBV5-1 TRBD2 TGCGCCAGCAGCCCGGTGGGACTAGCGGGAGACAATGAGCAGTTCTTC CASSPVGLAGDNEQFF
TRBJ1-1 TRBV6-5 TRBD1 TGTGCCAGCAGTTATTTCCGGACAGGTCAGGCGAGGGCTTTCTTT CASSYFRTGQARAFF